These 3 T cell receptor beta chains were sequenced from one sample in a study of post-analysis software for immune sequencing data. Study-wide points: Five TRBV segments, TRBV5-6, TRBV5-1 and TRBV20-1 among them, were found more frequent in patients than controls.

TCR beta cDNA libraries included unique molecular identifiers. TCRdb fed the PCR reads into MiXCR, producing one record per CDR3 protein. The sample consists of about 460,000 distinct CDR3 sequences, under 55% of them appearing once. For these receptors, no antigen is known. Sequencing was performed on blood. These receptors were collected from a girl aged 10 to 17 with multiple sclerosis.

This clonotype was seen a few times. V usage is TRBV29-1 and J usage is TRBJ1-2, with 7 bases aligning to TRBD1. The germline V gene has CDR1 SQVTM and CDR2 ANQGSEA. The V gene end was trimmed by 0 bases and the J gene end by 4 bases; junction bases not matched to a gene: 14. The CDR3 extends over 17 amino acids. The CDR3 spells CSVEDREIRGRGYGYTF. The CDR3 nucleotides read TGCAGCGTTGAAGATCGCGAAATTAGGGGGCGCGGCTATGGCTACACCTTC.

This chain connects TRBV20-1 to TRBJ1-2, with D maybe TRBD1 (6 bases). The CDR3 has 16 amino acids. The germline V gene encodes CDR1 DFQATT and CDR2 SNEGSKA (reference sequence). Trimming removed 0 bases from V and 7 bases from J, with 21 bases in between. The CDR3: CSARETTRPMGAGYTF. The DNA for the CDR3 is TGCAGTGCTAGAGAGACCACCCGACCCATGGGGGCTGGCTACACCTTC.

There are a few counts of this clonotype. This chain joins TRBV7-2 and TRBJ2-1; D gene unclear. Germline-derived CDR1 and CDR2 are SGHTA and FQGNSA. Trimming shortened V by 3 bases and J by 7 bases, and 13 bases separated the two germline ends. The CDR3 covers 14 residues. CDR3 in DNA: TGTGCCAGCAGCTTGCCACTATTGGTGAATGAGCAGTTCTTC. Its translation is CASSLPLLVNEQFF.